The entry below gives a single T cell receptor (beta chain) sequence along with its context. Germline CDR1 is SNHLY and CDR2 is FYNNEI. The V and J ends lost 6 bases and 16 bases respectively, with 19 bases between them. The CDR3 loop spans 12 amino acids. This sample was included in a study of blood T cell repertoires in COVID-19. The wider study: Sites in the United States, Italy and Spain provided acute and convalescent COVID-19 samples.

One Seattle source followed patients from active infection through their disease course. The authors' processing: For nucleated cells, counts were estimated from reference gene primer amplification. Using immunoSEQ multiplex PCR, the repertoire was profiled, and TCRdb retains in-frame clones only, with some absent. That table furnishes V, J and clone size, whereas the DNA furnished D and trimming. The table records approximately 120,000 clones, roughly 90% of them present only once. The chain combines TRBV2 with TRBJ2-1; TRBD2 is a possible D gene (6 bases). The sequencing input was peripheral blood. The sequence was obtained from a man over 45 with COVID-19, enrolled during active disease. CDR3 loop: CASRDDRLVQFF. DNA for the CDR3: TGTGCCAGCAGGGATGATCGACTAGTACAATTCTTC.